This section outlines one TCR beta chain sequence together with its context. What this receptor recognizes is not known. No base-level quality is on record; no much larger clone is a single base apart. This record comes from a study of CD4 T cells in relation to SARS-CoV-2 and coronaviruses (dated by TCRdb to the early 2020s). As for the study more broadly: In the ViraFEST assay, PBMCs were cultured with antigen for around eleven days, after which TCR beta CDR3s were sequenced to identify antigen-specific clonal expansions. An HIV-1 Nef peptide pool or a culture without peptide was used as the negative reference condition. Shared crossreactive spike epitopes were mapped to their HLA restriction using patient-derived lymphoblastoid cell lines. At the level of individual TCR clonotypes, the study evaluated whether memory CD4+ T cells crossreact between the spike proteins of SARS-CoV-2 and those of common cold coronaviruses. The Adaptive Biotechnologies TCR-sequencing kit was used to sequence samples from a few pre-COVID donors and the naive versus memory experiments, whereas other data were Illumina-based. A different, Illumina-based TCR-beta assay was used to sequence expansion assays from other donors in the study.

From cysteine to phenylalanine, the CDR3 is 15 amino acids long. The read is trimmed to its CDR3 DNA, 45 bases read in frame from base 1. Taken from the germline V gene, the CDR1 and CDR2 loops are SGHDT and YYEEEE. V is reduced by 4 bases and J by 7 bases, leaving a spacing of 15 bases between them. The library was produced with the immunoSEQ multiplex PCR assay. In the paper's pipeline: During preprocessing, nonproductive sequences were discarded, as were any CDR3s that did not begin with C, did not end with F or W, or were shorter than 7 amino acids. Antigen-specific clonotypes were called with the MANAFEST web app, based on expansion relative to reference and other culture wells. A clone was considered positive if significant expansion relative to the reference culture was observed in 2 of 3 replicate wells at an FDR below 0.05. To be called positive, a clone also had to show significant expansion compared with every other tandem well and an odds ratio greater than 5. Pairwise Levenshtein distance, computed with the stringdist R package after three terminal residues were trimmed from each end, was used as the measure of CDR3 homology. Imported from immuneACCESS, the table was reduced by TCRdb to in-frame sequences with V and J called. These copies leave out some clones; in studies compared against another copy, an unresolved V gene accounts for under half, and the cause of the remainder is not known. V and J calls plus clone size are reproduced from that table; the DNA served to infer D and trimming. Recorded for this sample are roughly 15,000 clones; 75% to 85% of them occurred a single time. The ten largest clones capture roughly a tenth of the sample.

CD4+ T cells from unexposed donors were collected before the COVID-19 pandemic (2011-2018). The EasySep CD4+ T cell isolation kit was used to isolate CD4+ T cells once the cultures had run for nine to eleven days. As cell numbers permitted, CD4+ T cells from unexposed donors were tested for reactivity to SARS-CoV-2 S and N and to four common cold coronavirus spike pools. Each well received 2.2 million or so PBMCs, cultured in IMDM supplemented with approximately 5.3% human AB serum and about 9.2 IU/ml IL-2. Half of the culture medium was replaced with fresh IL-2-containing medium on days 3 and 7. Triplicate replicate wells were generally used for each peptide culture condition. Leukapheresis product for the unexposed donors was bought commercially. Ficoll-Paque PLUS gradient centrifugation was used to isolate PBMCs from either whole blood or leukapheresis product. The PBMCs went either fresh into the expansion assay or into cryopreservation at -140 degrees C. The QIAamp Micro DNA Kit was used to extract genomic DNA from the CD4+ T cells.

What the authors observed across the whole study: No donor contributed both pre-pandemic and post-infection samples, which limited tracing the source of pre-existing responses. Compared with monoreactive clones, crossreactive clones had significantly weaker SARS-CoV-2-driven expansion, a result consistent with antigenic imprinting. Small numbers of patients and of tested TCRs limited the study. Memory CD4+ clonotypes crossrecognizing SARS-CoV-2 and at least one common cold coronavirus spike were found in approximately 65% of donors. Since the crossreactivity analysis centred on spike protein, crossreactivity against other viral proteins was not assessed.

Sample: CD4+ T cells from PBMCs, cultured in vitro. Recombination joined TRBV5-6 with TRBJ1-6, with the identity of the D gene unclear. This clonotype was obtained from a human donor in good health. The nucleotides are TGTGCCAGCAGCCCGGAACCGGAAACAAATTCACCCCTCCACTTT. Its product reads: CASSPEPETNSPLHF.